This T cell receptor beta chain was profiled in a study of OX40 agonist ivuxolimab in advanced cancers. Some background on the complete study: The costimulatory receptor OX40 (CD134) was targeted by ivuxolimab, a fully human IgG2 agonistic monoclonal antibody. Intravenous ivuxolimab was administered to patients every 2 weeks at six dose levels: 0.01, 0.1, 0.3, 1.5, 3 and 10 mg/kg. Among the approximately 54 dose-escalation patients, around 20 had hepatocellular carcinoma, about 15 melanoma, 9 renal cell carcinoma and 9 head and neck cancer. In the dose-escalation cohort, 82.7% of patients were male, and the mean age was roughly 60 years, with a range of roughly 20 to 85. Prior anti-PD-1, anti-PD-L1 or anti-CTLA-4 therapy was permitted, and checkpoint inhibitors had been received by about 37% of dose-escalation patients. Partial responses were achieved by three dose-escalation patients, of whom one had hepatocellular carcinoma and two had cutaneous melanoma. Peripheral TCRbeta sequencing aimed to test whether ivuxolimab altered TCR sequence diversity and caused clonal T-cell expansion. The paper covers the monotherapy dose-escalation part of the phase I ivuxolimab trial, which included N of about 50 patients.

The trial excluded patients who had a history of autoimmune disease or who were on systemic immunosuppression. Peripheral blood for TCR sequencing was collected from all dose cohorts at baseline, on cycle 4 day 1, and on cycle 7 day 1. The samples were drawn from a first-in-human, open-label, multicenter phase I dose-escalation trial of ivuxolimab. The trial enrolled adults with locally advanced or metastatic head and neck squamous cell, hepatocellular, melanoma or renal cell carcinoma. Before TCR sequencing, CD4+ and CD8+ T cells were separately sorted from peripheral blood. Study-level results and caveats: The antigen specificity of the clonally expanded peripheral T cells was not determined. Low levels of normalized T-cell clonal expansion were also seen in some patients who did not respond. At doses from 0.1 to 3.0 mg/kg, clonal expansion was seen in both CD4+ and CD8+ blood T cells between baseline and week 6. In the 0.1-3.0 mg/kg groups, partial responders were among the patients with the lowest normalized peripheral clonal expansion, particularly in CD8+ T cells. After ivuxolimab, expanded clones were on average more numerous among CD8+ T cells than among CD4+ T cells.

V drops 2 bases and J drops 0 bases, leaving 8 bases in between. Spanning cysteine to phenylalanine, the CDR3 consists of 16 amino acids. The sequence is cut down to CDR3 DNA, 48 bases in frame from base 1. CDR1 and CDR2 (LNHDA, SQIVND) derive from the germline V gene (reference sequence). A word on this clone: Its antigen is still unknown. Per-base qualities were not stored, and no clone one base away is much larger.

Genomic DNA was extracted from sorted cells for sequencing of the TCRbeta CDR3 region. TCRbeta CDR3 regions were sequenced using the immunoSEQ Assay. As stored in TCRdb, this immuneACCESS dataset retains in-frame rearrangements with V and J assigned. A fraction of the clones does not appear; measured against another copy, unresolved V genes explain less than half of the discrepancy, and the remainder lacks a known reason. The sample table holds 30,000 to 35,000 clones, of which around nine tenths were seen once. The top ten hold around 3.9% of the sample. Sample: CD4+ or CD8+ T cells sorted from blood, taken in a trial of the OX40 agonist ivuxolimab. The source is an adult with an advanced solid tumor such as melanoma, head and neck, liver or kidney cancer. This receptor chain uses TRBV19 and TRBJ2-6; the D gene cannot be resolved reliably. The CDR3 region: CASSITVRSGANVLTF. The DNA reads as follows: TGTGCCAGTAGTATAACGGTACGCTCTGGGGCCAACGTCCTGACTTTC.